This TCR beta chain was found in a study of OX40 agonist ivuxolimab in advanced cancers. As for the study in general: Of mixed ages from roughly 23 to 80 and averaging about 60 years, the group was roughly 85% male. Regarding the study as a whole: Partly responding patients at 0.1-3.0 mg/kg showed some of the smallest clonal expansion.

Per the germline V gene, CDR1 is LNHDA and CDR2 is SQIVND (reference sequence). Trimming removed 5 bases from V and 4 bases from J; junction bases left unmatched: 6. The CDR3 is 14 amino acids. Profiled with immunoSEQ multiplex PCR; TCRdb holds only in-frame clones, not every one. The sample lists some 79,000 clones; about 93% were seen once. Concerning this clone itself: Its antigen is not identified.

It was autoimmune disease history or systemic immunosuppression that excluded patients. The receptor comes from an adult with an advanced solid tumor such as melanoma, head and neck, liver or kidney cancer. V gene TRBV19 combines with J gene TRBJ2-5; 8 nucleotides agree with TRBD1. The sample here was CD4+ or CD8+ T cells sorted from blood, taken in a trial of the OX40 agonist ivuxolimab. The CDR3: CASSGQGAGETQYF. As DNA, the CDR3 is TGTGCCAGTAGTGGGCAGGGGGCGGGAGAGACCCAGTACTTC.